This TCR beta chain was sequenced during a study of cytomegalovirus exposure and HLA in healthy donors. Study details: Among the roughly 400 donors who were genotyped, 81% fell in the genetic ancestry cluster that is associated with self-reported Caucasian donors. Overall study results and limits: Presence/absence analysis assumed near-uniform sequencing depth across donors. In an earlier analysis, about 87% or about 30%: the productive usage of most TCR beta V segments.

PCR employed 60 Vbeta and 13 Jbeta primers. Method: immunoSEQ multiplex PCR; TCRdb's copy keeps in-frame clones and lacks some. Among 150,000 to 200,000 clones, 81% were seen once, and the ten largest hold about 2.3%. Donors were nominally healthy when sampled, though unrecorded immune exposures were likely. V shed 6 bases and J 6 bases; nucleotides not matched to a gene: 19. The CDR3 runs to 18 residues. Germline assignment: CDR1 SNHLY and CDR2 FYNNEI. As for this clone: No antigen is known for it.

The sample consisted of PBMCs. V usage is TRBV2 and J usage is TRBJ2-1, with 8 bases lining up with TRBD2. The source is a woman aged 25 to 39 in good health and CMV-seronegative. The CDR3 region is CASRGPPLSGTFRNEQFF. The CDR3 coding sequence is TGTGCCAGCAGGGGACCTCCCCTTAGCGGGACCTTCCGCAATGAGCAGTTCTTC.